At least ten counts were recorded for the clone carrying this T cell receptor (beta chain). As yet, its antigen is unknown. The CDR3 length is 17 residues. Germline-derived CDR1 and CDR2 are SGHTA and FQGTGA. Trimming took 5 bases from V and 8 from J; bases not matched to a gene: 18. The data were taken from a study of T cell repertoires in cytomegalovirus infection. Study-wide findings and caveats: In two of eight donors, the top clonotype was HLA-C-restricted CMV-specific.

In TCRdb, the reads were re-called with MiXCR into one record per CDR3 protein. The sample consists of about 460,000 distinct CDR3 sequences, approximately 10% of them appearing once. This chain joins TRBV7-3 and TRBJ2-1; 7 nucleotides line up with TRBD1. Input material: PBMCs. The clonotype originates from a human donor in good health (CMV status not recorded). Some clones in this sample may be carry-over from other donors' samples. CDR3 region: CASSGSTGTVGVDEQFF. The CDR3 bases are TGTGCCAGCAGCGGATCCACCGGGACAGTTGGTGTCGATGAGCAGTTCTTC.